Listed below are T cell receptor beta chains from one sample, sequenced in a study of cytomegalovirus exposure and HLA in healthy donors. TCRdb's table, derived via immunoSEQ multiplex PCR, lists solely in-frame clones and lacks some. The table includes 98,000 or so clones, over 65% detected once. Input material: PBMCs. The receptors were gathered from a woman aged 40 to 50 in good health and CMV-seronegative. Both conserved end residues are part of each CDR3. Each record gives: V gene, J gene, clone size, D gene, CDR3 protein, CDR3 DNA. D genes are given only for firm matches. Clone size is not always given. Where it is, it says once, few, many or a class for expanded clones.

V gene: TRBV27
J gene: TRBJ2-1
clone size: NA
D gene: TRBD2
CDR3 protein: CASSSGLAGYNEQFF
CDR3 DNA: TGTGCCAGCAGTTCGGGACTAGCGGGCTACAATGAGCAGTTCTTC

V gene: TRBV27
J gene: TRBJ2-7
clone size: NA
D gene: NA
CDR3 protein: CASSPSPRQVPYF
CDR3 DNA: TGTGCCAGCAGTCCCTCCCCTCGGCAGGTTCCGTACTTC

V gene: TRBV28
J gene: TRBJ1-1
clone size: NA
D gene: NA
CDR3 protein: CALGDNTEAFF
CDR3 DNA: TGTGCCCTGGGAGATAACACTGAAGCTTTCTTT

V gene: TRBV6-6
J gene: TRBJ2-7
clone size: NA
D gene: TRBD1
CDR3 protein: CASSYSRGRKDEQYF
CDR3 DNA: TGTGCCAGCAGTTACTCTAGGGGGCGAAAAGACGAGCAGTACTTC

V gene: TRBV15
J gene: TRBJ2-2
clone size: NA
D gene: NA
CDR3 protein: CATSRTLWGPEAGELFF
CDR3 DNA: TGTGCCACCAGCAGAACCTTGTGGGGGCCCGAGGCCGGGGAGCTGTTTTTT

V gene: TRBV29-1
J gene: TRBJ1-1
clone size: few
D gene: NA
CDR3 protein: CSAGRGNTEAFF
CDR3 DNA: TGCAGCGCCGGACGGGGAAACACTGAAGCTTTCTTT

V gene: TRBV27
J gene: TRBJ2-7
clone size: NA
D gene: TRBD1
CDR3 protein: CASSYQGVASEQYF
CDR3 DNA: TGTGCCAGCAGTTACCAGGGGGTAGCGTCCGAGCAGTACTTC

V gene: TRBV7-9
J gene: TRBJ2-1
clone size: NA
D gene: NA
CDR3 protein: CASSSERGPSRSRNEQFF
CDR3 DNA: TGTGCCAGCAGCTCAGAAAGAGGGCCTAGCAGGTCCCGCAATGAGCAGTTCTTC

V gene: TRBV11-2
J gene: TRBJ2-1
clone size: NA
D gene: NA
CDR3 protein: CASTQSGRLYNEQFF
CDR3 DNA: TGTGCCAGCACTCAAAGCGGCAGGTTGTACAATGAGCAGTTCTTC

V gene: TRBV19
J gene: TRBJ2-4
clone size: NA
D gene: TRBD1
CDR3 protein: CASSIRRQGLAKNIQYF
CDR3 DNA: TGTGCCAGTAGTATTCGGAGACAGGGCCTAGCCAAAAACATTCAGTACTTC

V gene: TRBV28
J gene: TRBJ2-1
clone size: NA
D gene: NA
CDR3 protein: CASSFGPYNEQFF
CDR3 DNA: TGTGCCAGCAGTTTCGGTCCCTACAATGAGCAGTTCTTC

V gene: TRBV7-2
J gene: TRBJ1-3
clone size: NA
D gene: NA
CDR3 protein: CASSRGLQGAGNTIYF
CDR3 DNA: TGTGCCAGCAGCCGCGGCCTCCAGGGTGCGGGAAACACCATATATTTT

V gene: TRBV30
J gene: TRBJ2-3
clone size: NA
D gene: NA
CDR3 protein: CAWSWDTGSTDTQYF
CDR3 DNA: TGTGCCTGGAGTTGGGACACCGGATCCACAGATACGCAGTATTTT

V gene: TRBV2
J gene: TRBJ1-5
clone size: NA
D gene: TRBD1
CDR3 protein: CASSAIWGTANQPQHF
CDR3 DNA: TGTGCCAGCAGTGCAATATGGGGGACAGCTAATCAGCCCCAGCATTTT

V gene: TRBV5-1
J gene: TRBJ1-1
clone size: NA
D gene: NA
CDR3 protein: CASSLYGGDEAFF
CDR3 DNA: TGCGCCAGCAGCTTGTACGGGGGGGATGAAGCTTTCTTT

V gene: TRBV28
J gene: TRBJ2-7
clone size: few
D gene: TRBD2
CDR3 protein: CASSQAGAEEQYF
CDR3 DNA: TGTGCCAGCAGTCAGGCGGGAGCGGAAGAGCAGTACTTC

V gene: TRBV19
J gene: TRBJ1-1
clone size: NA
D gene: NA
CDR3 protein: CASSPWWAHTEAFF
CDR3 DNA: TGTGCCAGTAGCCCCTGGTGGGCCCACACTGAAGCTTTCTTT

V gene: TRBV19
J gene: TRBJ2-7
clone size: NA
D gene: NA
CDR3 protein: CASSIVSGQGFSYEQYF
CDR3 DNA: TGTGCCAGTAGTATCGTCAGCGGGCAGGGATTCTCCTACGAGCAGTACTTC

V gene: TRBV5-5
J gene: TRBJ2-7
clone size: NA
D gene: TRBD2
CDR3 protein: CASSLGGLPVTYEQYF
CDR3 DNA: TGTGCCAGCAGCTTGGGGGGACTACCCGTAACCTACGAGCAGTACTTC

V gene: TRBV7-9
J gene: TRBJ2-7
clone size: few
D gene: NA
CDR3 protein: CSSTAGPTEQYF
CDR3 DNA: TGTTCCAGCACCGCGGGCCCCACGGAGCAGTACTTC

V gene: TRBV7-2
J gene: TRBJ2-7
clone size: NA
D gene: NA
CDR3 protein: CASSLANSYEQYF
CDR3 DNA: TGTGCCAGCAGCTTAGCTAACAGCTACGAGCAGTACTTC

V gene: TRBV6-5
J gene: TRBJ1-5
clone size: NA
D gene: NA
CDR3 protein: CASSYSGRGQPQHF
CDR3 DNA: TGTGCCAGCAGTTACTCAGGCCGGGGGCAGCCCCAGCATTTT

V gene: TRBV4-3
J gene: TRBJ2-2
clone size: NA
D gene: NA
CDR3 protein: CASSQNERRNTGELFF
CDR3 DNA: TGCGCCAGCAGCCAAAATGAGCGAAGGAACACCGGGGAGCTGTTTTTT

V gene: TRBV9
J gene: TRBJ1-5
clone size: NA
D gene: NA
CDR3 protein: CASSVEPELSNQPQHF
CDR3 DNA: TGTGCCAGCAGCGTAGAACCCGAACTTAGCAATCAGCCCCAGCATTTT

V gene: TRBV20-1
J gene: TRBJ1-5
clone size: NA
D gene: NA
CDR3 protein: CSAWAGTQHF
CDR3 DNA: TGCAGTGCGTGGGCCGGAACCCAGCATTTT

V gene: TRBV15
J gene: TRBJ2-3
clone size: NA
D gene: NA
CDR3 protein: CATSSEGYTDTQYF
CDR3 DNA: TGTGCCACCAGCTCGGAGGGGTACACAGATACGCAGTATTTT

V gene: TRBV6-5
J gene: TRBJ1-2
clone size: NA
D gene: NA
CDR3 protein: CASRTGIYGYTF
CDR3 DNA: TGTGCCAGCAGGACAGGAATCTATGGCTACACCTTC

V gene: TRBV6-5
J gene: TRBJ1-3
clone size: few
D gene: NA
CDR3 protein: CASSYSAGSGNTIYF
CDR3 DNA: TGTGCCAGCAGTTACTCGGCTGGCTCTGGAAACACCATATATTTT

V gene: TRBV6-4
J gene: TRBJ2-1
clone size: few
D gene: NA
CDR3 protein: CASSELGAGEQFF
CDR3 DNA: TGTGCCAGCAGTGAATTGGGAGCGGGTGAGCAGTTCTTC

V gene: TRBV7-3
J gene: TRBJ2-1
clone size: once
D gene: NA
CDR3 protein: CASSLGGEEQFF
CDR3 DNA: TGTGCCAGCAGCTTAGGAGGGGAGGAGCAGTTCTTC

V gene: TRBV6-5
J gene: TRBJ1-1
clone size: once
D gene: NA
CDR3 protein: CASSVGYQYTEAFF
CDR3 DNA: TGTGCCAGCAGTGTGGGCTATCAATACACTGAAGCTTTCTTT

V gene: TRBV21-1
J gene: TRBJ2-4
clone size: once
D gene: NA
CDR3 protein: CASNYHGGVLDKNIQYF
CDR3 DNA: TGTGCCAGCAACTACCATGGGGGGGTTTTGGACAAAAACATTCAGTACTTC

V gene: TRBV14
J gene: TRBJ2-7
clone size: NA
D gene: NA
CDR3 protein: CASSQTTYEQYF
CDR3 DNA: TGTGCCAGCAGCCAAACTACCTACGAGCAGTACTTC

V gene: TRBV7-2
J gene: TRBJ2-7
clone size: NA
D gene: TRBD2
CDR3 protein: CASSSTSGGGWTAYEQYF
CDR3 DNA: TGTGCCAGCAGCTCGACTAGCGGAGGGGGGTGGACTGCCTACGAGCAGTACTTC

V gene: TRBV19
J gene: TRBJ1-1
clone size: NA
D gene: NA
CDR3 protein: CASSLTREHNTEAFF
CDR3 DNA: TGTGCCAGTAGCCTCACAAGGGAGCACAACACTGAAGCTTTCTTT

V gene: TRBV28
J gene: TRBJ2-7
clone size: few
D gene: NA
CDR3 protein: CASTPEPSTYEQYF
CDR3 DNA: TGTGCCAGCACCCCTGAGCCCTCCACCTACGAGCAGTACTTC

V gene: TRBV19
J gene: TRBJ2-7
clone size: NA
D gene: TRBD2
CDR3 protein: CASSIAGLLAGSSYEQYF
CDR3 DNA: TGTGCCAGTAGTATTGCGGGACTCCTAGCGGGATCCTCCTACGAGCAGTACTTC

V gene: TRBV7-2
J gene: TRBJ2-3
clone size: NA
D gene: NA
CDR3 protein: CASSLVRGDTQYF
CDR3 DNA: TGTGCCAGCAGCTTGGTCAGGGGAGATACGCAGTATTTT

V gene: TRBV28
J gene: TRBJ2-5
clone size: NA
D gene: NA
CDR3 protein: CASTVGQQETQYF
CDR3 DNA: TGTGCCAGCACCGTGGGACAACAAGAGACCCAGTACTTC

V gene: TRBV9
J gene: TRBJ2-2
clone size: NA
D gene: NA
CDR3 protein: CASSPPNTGELFF
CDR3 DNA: TGTGCCAGCAGCCCCCCAAACACCGGGGAGCTGTTTTTT

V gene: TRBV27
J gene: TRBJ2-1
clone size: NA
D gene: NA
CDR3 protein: CASSFDRNNEQFF
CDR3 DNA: TGTGCCAGCAGCTTCGACAGAAACAATGAGCAGTTCTTC

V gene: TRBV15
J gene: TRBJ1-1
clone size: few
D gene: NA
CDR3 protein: CATSRDIANTEAFF
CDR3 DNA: TGTGCCACCAGCAGAGACATAGCGAACACTGAAGCTTTCTTT

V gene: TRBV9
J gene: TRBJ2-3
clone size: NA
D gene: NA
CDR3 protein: CASSQEGVGDTQYF
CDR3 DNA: TGTGCCAGCAGCCAGGAGGGAGTCGGTGATACGCAGTATTTT

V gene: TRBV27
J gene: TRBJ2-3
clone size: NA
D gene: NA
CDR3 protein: CASRPFTSTDTQYF
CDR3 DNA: TGTGCCAGCAGACCATTCACTAGCACAGATACGCAGTATTTT

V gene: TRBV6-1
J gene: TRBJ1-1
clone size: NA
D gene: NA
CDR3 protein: CASTLTGNTEAFF
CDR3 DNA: TGTGCCAGCACCCTGACGGGGAACACTGAAGCTTTCTTT

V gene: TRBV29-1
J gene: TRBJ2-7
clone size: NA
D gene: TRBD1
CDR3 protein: CSVGRGQYEQYF
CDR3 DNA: TGCAGCGTTGGCAGGGGGCAATACGAGCAGTACTTC

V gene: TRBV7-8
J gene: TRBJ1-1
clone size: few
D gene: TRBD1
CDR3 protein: CASSYSDRGDTEAFF
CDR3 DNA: TGTGCCAGCAGCTATTCCGACAGGGGCGACACTGAAGCTTTCTTT

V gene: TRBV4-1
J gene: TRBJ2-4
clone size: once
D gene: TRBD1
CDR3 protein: CASSRDRNIQYF
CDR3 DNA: TGCGCCAGCAGCCGGGACAGAAACATTCAGTACTTC

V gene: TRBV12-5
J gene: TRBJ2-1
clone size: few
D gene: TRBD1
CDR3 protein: CASGTGQGLNEQFF
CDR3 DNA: TGTGCTAGTGGGACTGGACAGGGCCTCAATGAGCAGTTCTTC

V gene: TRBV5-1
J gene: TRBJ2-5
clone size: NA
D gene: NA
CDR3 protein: CASSLGAVQETQYF
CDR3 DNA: TGCGCCAGCAGCTTGGGTGCAGTCCAAGAGACCCAGTACTTC

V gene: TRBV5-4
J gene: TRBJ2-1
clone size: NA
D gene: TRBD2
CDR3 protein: CASSLGAGATYNEQFF
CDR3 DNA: TGTGCCAGCAGCTTGGGGGCGGGAGCGACTTACAATGAGCAGTTCTTC

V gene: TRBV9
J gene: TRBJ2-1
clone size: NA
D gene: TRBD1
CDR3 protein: CASSVGRGQGDNEQFF
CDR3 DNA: TGTGCCAGCAGCGTAGGTAGAGGACAGGGGGACAATGAGCAGTTCTTC

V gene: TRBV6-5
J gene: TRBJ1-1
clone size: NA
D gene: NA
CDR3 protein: CASRTGVTEAFF
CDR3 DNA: TGTGCCAGCAGGACAGGTGTCACTGAAGCTTTCTTT

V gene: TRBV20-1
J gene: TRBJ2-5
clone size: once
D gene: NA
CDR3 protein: CSASPVTQYF
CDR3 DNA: TGCAGTGCTAGCCCAGTTACCCAGTACTTC

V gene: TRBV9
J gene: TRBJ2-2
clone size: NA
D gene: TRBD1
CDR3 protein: CASTWTGMNTGELFF
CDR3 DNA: TGTGCCAGCACGTGGACAGGGATGAACACCGGGGAGCTGTTTTTT

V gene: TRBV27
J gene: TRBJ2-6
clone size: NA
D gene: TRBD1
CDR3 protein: CASSFNYDRAGANVLTF
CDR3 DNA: TGTGCCAGCAGTTTCAACTATGACAGGGCTGGGGCCAACGTCCTGACTTTC

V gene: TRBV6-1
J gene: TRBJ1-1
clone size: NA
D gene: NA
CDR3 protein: CASMWRTVSTEAFF
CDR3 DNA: TGTGCCAGCATGTGGAGAACCGTGAGCACTGAAGCTTTCTTT

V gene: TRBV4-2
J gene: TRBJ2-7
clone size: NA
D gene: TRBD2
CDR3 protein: CASSQVAGGSHEQYF
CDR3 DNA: TGTGCCAGCAGCCAAGTAGCGGGAGGGTCCCACGAGCAGTACTTC

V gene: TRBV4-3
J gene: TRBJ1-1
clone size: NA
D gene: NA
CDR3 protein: CASSQGMEHMNTEAFF
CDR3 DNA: TGCGCCAGCAGCCAAGGCATGGAGCACATGAACACTGAAGCTTTCTTT